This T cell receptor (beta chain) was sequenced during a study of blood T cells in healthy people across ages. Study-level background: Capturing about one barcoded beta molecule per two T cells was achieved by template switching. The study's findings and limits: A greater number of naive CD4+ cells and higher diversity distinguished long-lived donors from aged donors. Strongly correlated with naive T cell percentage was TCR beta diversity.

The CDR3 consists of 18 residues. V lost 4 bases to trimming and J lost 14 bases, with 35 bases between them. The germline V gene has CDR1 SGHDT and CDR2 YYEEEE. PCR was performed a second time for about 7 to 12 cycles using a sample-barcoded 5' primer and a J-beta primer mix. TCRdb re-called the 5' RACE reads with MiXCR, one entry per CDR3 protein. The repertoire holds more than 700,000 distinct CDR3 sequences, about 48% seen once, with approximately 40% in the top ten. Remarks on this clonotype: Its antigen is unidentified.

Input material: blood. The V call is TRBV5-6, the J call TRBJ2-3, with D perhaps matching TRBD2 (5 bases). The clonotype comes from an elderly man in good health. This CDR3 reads CASSGTKRGIAVNRYAYF. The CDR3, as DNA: TGTGCCAGCAGCGGAACCAAAAGAGGGATAGCAGTTAACAGATACGCGTATTTT.